The entry below gives a single T cell receptor beta chain sequence along with its context. These data are taken from a study of blood T cell repertoires in COVID-19. The CDR3 covers 14 residues. Germline CDR1 SGHAT, CDR2 FQNNGV. The V end lost 3 bases, the J end lost 8 bases, and 13 bases lay between the germline ends. Data came from immunoSEQ multiplex PCR; TCRdb stores just in-frame clones and leaves some out. The sample shows 200,000 to 250,000 clones, 80% to 90% of them seen only once. This chain uses TRBV11-2 with TRBJ1-4; D not resolved. The sample taken for sequencing was PBMCs or T cells enriched from blood (not recorded which). This sequence originates from a woman aged 45-65 years who had been exposed to COVID-19. The CDR3 loop is CASSFGLLREKLFF. The CDR3 nucleotides are TGTGCCAGCAGCTTTGGTCTCCTGAGGGAAAAACTGTTTTTT.